The T cell receptor beta chain described here comes from a study of shared clonotypes between healthy human individuals. The germline V gene has CDR1 MNHEY and CDR2 SMNVEV (reference sequence). V was cut by 4 bases and J by 0 bases, with 10 bases left in between. This CDR3 has 15 residues. TCRdb keeps only in-frame clones here, not all; method: immunoSEQ multiplex PCR. The sample carries more than 2 million clones, approximately 94% recorded once. CD45RO negativity and positive selection for CCR7 defined naive CD8 cells, a population that excluded terminally differentiated effector memory CD45RA+ cells.

Sequencing was carried out using naive CD8+ T cells sorted from blood. The sequence derives from a man between 18 and 35 years old in good health. The chain employs TRBV27 and TRBJ1-5; possible D gene TRBD1, 6 bases. In DNA, the CDR3 is TGTGCCAGCAGTTCCCTGGGGGCTAGCAATCAGCCCCAGCATTTT. It specifies CASSSLGASNQPQHF.